This T cell receptor (beta chain) was retrieved from a study of technical replicates of blood from a few donors. This CDR3 region has 15 residues. CDR1 and CDR2 from the germline V gene are SNHLY and FYNNEI. Germline trimming cut 6 bases from V and 5 bases from J; bases unmatched to any gene: 8. Data came from immunoSEQ multiplex PCR; TCRdb stores just in-frame clones and leaves some out. The top ten hold more than 0.2% of the sample, which has approximately 88,000 clones, around 94% seen once. J is TRBJ2-7 and V is TRBV2; 12 bases are a match to TRBD2. The source material was T cells isolated from PBMCs. The receptor's source is a human donor in good health. CDR3 loop: CASRPLAGGIHEQYF. The DNA for the CDR3 is TGTGCCAGCAGGCCACTAGCGGGAGGCATCCACGAGCAGTACTTC.